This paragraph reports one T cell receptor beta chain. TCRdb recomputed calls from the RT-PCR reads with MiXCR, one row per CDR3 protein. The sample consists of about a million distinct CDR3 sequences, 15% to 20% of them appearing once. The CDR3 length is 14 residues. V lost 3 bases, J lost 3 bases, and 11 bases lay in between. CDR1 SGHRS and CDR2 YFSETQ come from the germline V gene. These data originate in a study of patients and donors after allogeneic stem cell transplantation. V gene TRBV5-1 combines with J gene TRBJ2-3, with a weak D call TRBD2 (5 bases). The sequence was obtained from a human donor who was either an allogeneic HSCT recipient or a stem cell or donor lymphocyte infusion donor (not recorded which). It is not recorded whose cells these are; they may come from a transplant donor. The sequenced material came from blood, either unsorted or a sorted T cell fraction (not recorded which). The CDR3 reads CASSYAGRTDTQYF. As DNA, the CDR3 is TGCGCCAGCAGCTACGCGGGTCGAACAGATACGCAGTATTTT.